This T cell receptor beta chain was obtained from a study of identical twins (TCRdb year 2016). Context from the whole study: TCR alpha and beta repertoires from monozygotic twins, unrelated adults of various ages and cord blood were deep-sequenced to test whether fetal clonotypes persist. Replicate twin experiments were performed at different times using different library preparation protocols to rule out contamination. General findings and caveats noted by the study authors: Compared with coincidental sharing between unrelated individuals, out-of-frame TCR alpha sequences shared between twins showed an excess of sequences with low generation probability. The excess sharing between twins in beta out-of-frame sequences was weaker because fewer shared sequences reduced the signal-to-noise ratio. Invariant T cells such as MAIT and iNKT could partly confound zero-insertion analyses, although diverse VJ usage argued against such confounding for most clonotypes. Abundant cord blood beta clonotypes carried fewer insertions; young adult naive repertoires showed a weaker similar trend, while memory repertoires showed none. In monozygotic twins, out-of-frame TCR alpha sharing was systematically underestimated by recombination models, although the models agreed with sharing between unrelated individuals. Conclusions relied on cross-sectional statistical analysis, since the same donors could not be followed over many years.

To note about this clonotype: The antigen it binds to is not known. No base quality information exists; no much larger clone differs at one position.

Only healthy Caucasian donors were included. The study also sequenced three unrelated non-twin adults: a male aged 18 to 29, a male aged 50 to 59 and a female aged 50 to 59. Miltenyi CD45RO+ enrichment and human naive T-cell isolation kits were used to isolate memory (CD45RO+) and naive T cells from PBMC. Receptors were amplified or captured by 5' RACE. TCRdb records Illumina HiSeq 2000 as the sequencer. A universal primer binding site was added through template switching, and the final cDNA carried a unique molecular identifier so that TCR cDNA molecules could be counted accurately. First-strand cDNA for TCR alpha and beta chains was synthesized from specific primers in the conserved constant-segment region. To control for contamination, every cDNA library carried two barcodes: a SMART-Mk sample barcode plus Illumina barcodes. TruSeq adapter sequences and Illumina sample barcodes were added in two successive PCR steps. The TCR alpha and beta cDNA libraries were sequenced on the Illumina HiSeq platform using custom primers. Per the authors' processing: MiGEC processed the raw reads to extract unique molecular identifiers, while MiXCR was used to determine the CDR3 positions. Recombination models were inferred per individual with the repgenHMM and IGoR tools using an EM algorithm. The tcR package in R was used for shared clonotype analysis, with sharing normalized by the product of cloneset sizes. Out-of-frame nonproductive sequences were analyzed to study raw recombination free of thymic and clonal selection effects. The public reads were run again by TCRdb, first through fastp at Q25 and then through MiXCR, and only productive beta chains were kept. Here each entry gathers all rows of one CDR3 protein and keeps the most common genes and DNA. Clone size and V and J calls follow TCRdb, not the original study. The sample includes 420,000 or so distinct CDR3 sequences, with about 18% observed a single time. The ten largest make up 12% of the sample.

The CDR3 covers 19 residues, taking in both the cysteine and the phenylalanine. Only the CDR3 region is kept as DNA, spanning 57 bases read in frame from base 1. V and J lose 0 bases and 0 bases, and a span of 18 bases separates them. CDR1 and CDR2 were assigned from the germline V gene as MNHEY and SVGEGT. This chain is built from TRBV6-2 or TRBV6-3 and TRBJ1-5; a tentative D match to TRBD1 spans 6 bases. The sequence was obtained from a man aged 50 to 60 in good health. The sample taken for sequencing was naive T cells sorted from blood. This specimen's cell subset or site label, per the study, means: cells isolated with a human naive T-cell isolation kit. The nucleotide sequence is TGTGCCAGCAGTTACTCGAGCCGGGGGCAGGCTTATAGCAATCAGCCCCAGCATTTT. Its protein is CASSYSSRGQAYSNQPQHF.